The present T cell receptor beta chain was sequenced within a study of blood T cell repertoires in COVID-19. In its sample, this clone was seen once. Source study methods: For nucleated cells, counts were estimated from reference gene primer amplification. Method: immunoSEQ multiplex PCR; TCRdb's copy keeps in-frame clones and lacks some. D and trimming were read from the DNA, whereas the V and J calls and clone size are those reported in that table. The sample shows under 250,000 clones, about 91% of them seen only once. Specimen: peripheral blood. The TCR comes from a man aged 25-45 years with acute or convalescent COVID-19.

The CDR3: CASSLDSGGFGYTF. The CDR3 bases are TGTGCCAGCAGCTTGGATTCGGGGGGCTTTGGCTACACCTTC. The rearrangement uses TRBV5-4 and TRBJ1-2, with D perhaps TRBD1 (6 bases). The CDR3 is made up of 14 amino acids. Germline V gene lookup returns CDR1 SGHNT and CDR2 YYREEE (reference sequence). With 0 bases removed from V and 7 bases from J, the gap between germline ends came to 13 bases.